One and the same sample provided the 29 T cell receptor beta chains below, sequenced in a study of blood T cell repertoires in COVID-19. Only in-frame clones appear in the TCRdb table, and some are missing; sequencing was by immunoSEQ multiplex PCR. This table has about 87,000 clones, around 86% appearing once. The sequencing input was peripheral blood. The receptors shown here come from a middle-aged man with acute or convalescent COVID-19.

In regard to this clone: A read error may produce the germline difference seen at one junction end. This sequence joins TRBV7-2 and TRBJ2-1, with TRBD2 matching over 11 bases. From germline, CDR1 is SGHTA and CDR2 FQGNSA. The CDR3 loop spans 15 amino acids. This CDR3 is CASSLAGGLWDEQFF. CDR3 sequence (DNA): TGTGCCAGCAGCCTAGCGGGGGGACTTTGGGATGAGCAGTTCTTC.

The V call is TRBV14, the J call TRBJ2-7; D perhaps matches TRBD2 (6 bases). There are 14 residues in the CDR3. Germline CDR1 and CDR2: SGHDN and FVKESK. V lost 4 bases, J lost 0 bases, and 10 bases lay in between. CDR3 loop: CASSPLANSYEQYF. In DNA, the CDR3 is TGTGCCAGCAGCCCCCTAGCGAACTCCTACGAGCAGTACTTC.

The rearrangement links TRBV7-9 to TRBJ2-1, with TRBD1 as a possible D gene (5 bases). The length of the CDR3 is 12 residues. V was pared by 2 bases and J by 10 bases, with 9 bases between. Germline assignment: CDR1 SEHNR and CDR2 FQNEAQ (reference sequence). CDR3 sequence (DNA): TGTGCCAGCAGCTTAAAGGGGTTAGAGCAGTTCTTC. Its translation: CASSLKGLEQFF.

The chain is built from TRBV4-1 and TRBJ2-7; a possible D gene is TRBD2 (5 bases). Germline CDR1 MGHRA, CDR2 YSYEKL. The germline V and J ends were trimmed by 3 bases and 4 bases, with 16 bases remaining between them. CDR3 size: 15 residues. The CDR3 sequence is CASSHSPSLEYEQYF. CDR3 sequence (DNA): TGCGCCAGCAGCCATTCCCCTAGCCTAGAGTACGAGCAGTACTTC.

V usage is TRBV19 and J usage is TRBJ1-1; 9 positions match TRBD1. V lost 4 bases, J lost 0 bases, and 9 bases stayed unmatched. The CDR3 loop spans 17 amino acids. Germline V gene data show CDR1 as LNHDA and CDR2 as SQIVND (reference sequence). CDR3 in amino acids: CASSTLHRGRLNTEAFF. CDR3 bases: TGTGCCAGTAGTACCCTCCACAGGGGGCGATTGAACACTGAAGCTTTCTTT.

This rearrangement joins TRBV6-5 to TRBJ1-2; the D gene is possibly TRBD1 (5 bases). The V end was cut by 11 bases, the J end by 6 bases, with 13 bases between. The CDR3 has 11 amino acids. Germline-derived CDR1 and CDR2 are MNHEY and SVGAGI. CDR3 coding DNA: TGTGCCGCCTCCCGGGGGGATGGCTACACCTTC. It yields the protein CAASRGDGYTF.

As DNA, the CDR3 is TGCAGTGCTGAGGACACGCATTTGGCTTTCTTT. Protein product: CSAEDTHLAFF. The chain combines TRBV20-1 with TRBJ1-1; the D gene is possibly TRBD1 (5 bases). Trimming stripped 5 bases from V and 11 bases from J, with 15 bases between. The germline CDR1 and CDR2 sequences are DFQATT and SNEGSKA (reference sequence). The CDR3 is 11 residues long.

The chain recombines TRBV19 with TRBJ2-1; possibly TRBD2 for D (6 bases). With 6 bases removed from V and 1 base from J, the gap between germline ends came to 13 bases. Per the germline V gene, CDR1 is LNHDA and CDR2 is SQIVND (reference sequence). The CDR3 extends over 15 amino acids. The CDR3 DNA follows: TGTGCCAGTAGGACCGACGGGGGATCCTACAATGAGCAGTTCTTC. Its protein product is CASRTDGGSYNEQFF.

The chain has TRBV30 and TRBJ2-7; 7 bases align to TRBD2. The CDR3 totals 14 residues. The germline V gene encodes CDR1 GTSNPN and CDR2 SVGIG (reference sequence). The ends lost 3 bases at V and 3 bases at J; junction bases unmatched: 8. CDR3 nucleotides: TGTGCCTGGAGGGCTTACCTAGCGGACTACGAGCAGTACTTC. Its protein product is CAWRAYLADYEQYF.

The chain recombines TRBV9 with TRBJ1-2; D is unclear. V was clipped by 0 bases and J by 5 bases, with 20 bases between them. This CDR3 contains 17 residues. Per the germline V gene, CDR1 is SGDLS and CDR2 is YYNGEE. For the CDR3, the DNA is TGTGCCAGCAGCGTAGAGATTGGACTCACGAAAAGTTATGGCTACACCTTC. This codes for CASSVEIGLTKSYGYTF.

DNA of the CDR3: TGTGCCAGCTCACCGGACACTCTCTCTGGAAACACCATATATTTT. It translates to CASSPDTLSGNTIYF. This chain links TRBV18 with TRBJ1-3; tentative D call: TRBD1 (5 bases). The CDR3 is made up of 15 amino acids. Germline loops: CDR1 KGHSH, CDR2 LQKENI. The V end was cut by 3 bases, the J end by 0 bases, with 9 bases between.

This clone was counted once. The gene calls are TRBV7-2 and TRBJ2-7, with a possible D match to TRBD2 (6 bases). The CDR3 loop spans 14 amino acids. Between the trimmed V and J ends, which lost 5 bases and 3 bases, there was a span of 14 bases. Germline CDR1 and CDR2: SGHTA and FQGNSA. The CDR3 loop reads CASSLRTGDYEQYF. CDR3 sequence (DNA): TGTGCCAGCAGCCTCAGGACGGGAGACTACGAGCAGTACTTC.

The chain employs TRBV11-2 and TRBJ1-1, with 7 bases lining up with TRBD1. Germline V gives CDR1 SGHAT, CDR2 FQNNGV. CDR3 length: 13 amino acids. Germline trimming cut 5 bases from V and 6 bases from J; bases unmatched to any gene: 6. The CDR3 here is CASSPDRVSEAFF. The CDR3 DNA reads TGTGCCAGCAGCCCCGACAGGGTTTCTGAAGCTTTCTTT.

This chain's CDR3 is CASSRQGYGYTF. In DNA, the CDR3 is TGTGCCAGTAGTAGACAGGGATATGGCTACACCTTC. The chain recombines TRBV19 with TRBJ1-2; 7 nucleotides agree with TRBD1. CDR1 and CDR2 from the germline V gene are LNHDA and SQIVND (reference sequence). Trimming took 4 bases from V and 5 from J; bases not matched to a gene: 1. The CDR3 has 12 residues.

This chain joins TRBV6-1 and TRBJ2-7; 9 bases fit TRBD1. After removal of 5 bases from V and 3 bases from J, the junction contained 11 bases not matched to a gene. This CDR3 has 16 amino acids. Germline values: CDR1 MNHNS, CDR2 SASEGT. The CDR3, as DNA: TGTGCCAGCAGTCAAGTCCCGGGACAGGGACTCTACGAGCAGTACTTC. Protein product: CASSQVPGQGLYEQYF.

The chain employs TRBV20-1 and TRBJ1-2; tentatively, D is TRBD1 (6 bases). Germline V CDR1 and CDR2: DFQATT, SNEGSKA (reference sequence). V lost 3 bases, J lost 8 bases, and 13 bases lay in between. This CDR3 contains 12 residues. The CDR3 nucleotides read TGCAGTGCTAGTTTGGGGGCGCAGGGCTACACCTTC. It is translated as CSASLGAQGYTF.

This clone has more than one count but fewer than ten. V usage is TRBV7-9 and J usage is TRBJ1-4; D is ambiguous. This CDR3 contains 13 residues. With 1 base removed from V and 8 bases from J, the gap between germline ends came to 8 bases. Germline lookup yields CDR1 SEHNR and CDR2 FQNEAQ (reference sequence). The CDR3 reads CASSLDMEEKLFF. The CDR3 DNA follows: TGTGCCAGCAGCTTAGATATGGAGGAAAAACTGTTTTTT.

The genes are TRBV24-1 and TRBJ2-2; 8 bases are shared with TRBD1. The V and J ends lost 0 bases and 6 bases, in that order; junction bases with no gene match: 5. In germline, CDR1 is KGHDR, CDR2 SFDVKD. The CDR3 totals 16 residues. CDR3 sequence reads: CATSDLGQGGSGELFF. The DNA for the CDR3 is TGTGCCACCAGTGATTTGGGACAGGGTGGATCCGGGGAGCTGTTTTTT.

Only one count was recorded for this clone. The CDR3 reads CASSLGSGGRTDTQYF. CDR3 coding DNA: TGTGCCAGCAGCTTGGGCAGCGGGGGGCGCACAGATACGCAGTATTTT. The J gene is TRBJ2-3, the V gene TRBV5-8; TRBD2 matches 9 bases. The CDR3 is made up of 16 amino acids. The germline V gene has CDR1 SGHTS and CDR2 YDEGEE. V lost 0 bases to trimming and J lost 1 base; unmatched junction nucleotides: 3.

The CDR3 DNA reads TGTGCCAGCTCACCAGGGAGGGATGTTTTTGATACGCAGTATTTT. The encoded protein is CASSPGRDVFDTQYF. The rearrangement uses TRBV18 and TRBJ2-3; 7 bases are shared with TRBD2. The CDR3 runs 15 residues. The V gene's germline CDR1 is KGHSH and CDR2 LQKENI. V shed 2 bases, J shed 6 bases, and the junction held 8 bases outside the gene matches.

The genes are TRBV7-8 and TRBJ2-1; D is unresolved. Trimming left V 1 base short and J 10 bases short, with 8 bases between. The CDR3 length is 12 residues. Germline CDR1 reads SGHVS; CDR2 reads FQNEAQ. The CDR3 DNA reads as TGTGCCAGCAGCTTAGGGCTAGGAGAGCAGTTCTTC. Protein: CASSLGLGEQFF.

In this sample, this clone turned up a few times. V usage is TRBV6-5 and J usage is TRBJ1-1, with D tentatively TRBD1 (6 bases). Trimming removed 8 bases at V and 2 bases at J, with 15 bases between. Germline V gene sequence: CDR1 MNHEY, CDR2 SVGAGI. CDR3 length: 14 amino acids. CDR3 bases: TGTGCCAGCTGGCGGGGGACACAAAACACTGAAGCTTTCTTT. Protein product: CASWRGTQNTEAFF.

This clone has only a few counts. This rearrangement joins TRBV4-1 to TRBJ1-5; no reliable D call. From germline, CDR1 is MGHRA and CDR2 YSYEKL. This CDR3 is built from 15 residues. Trimming left V 4 bases short and J 1 base short, with 11 bases between. CDR3 nucleotides: TGCGCCAGCAGCCCTGACAAAATGAGCAATCAGCCCCAGCATTTT. This encodes CASSPDKMSNQPQHF.

The rearrangement uses TRBV5-4 and TRBJ1-1, with 8 bases fitting TRBD1. This CDR3 comprises 17 residues. With V trimmed by 4 bases and J by 0 bases, 11 bases remained unmatched. Germline V gene data show CDR1 as SGHNT and CDR2 as YYREEE (reference sequence). This CDR3 reads CASSQGQAPEMNTEAFF. CDR3 bases: TGTGCCAGCAGCCAGGGACAGGCCCCTGAAATGAACACTGAAGCTTTCTTT.

The rearrangement uses TRBV7-2 and TRBJ2-7; D is perhaps TRBD2 (5 bases). V was cut by 7 bases and J by 2 bases, with 12 bases left in between. Per germline, CDR1 SGHTA and CDR2 FQGNSA. The length of the CDR3 is 13 residues. CDR3 in DNA: TGTGCCAGCAAGGGTAGCGCAACCTACGAGCAGTACTTC. It translates to CASKGSATYEQYF.

The chain combines TRBV29-1 with TRBJ2-7; D perhaps matches TRBD2 (6 bases). V dropped 2 bases and J dropped 4 bases, with 15 bases sitting between them. The CDR3 spans 14 residues. Germline CDR1 SQVTM, CDR2 ANQGSEA. Written as DNA, the CDR3 is TGCAGCGTTGAAACGGGCGGGGTTATTTACGAGCAGTACTTC. Translated: CSVETGGVIYEQYF.

The V call is TRBV5-1, the J call TRBJ2-7, with D unresolved. Trimming took 0 bases from V and 6 from J, leaving 16 bases between them. Germline values: CDR1 SGHRS, CDR2 YFSETQ. The CDR3 totals 15 residues. This CDR3 is CASSLGGGTAAEQYF. In nucleotides, the CDR3 is TGCGCCAGCAGCTTGGGCGGCGGAACGGCGGCCGAGCAGTACTTC. Drawing the rest from reference TRBV5-1 and TRBJ2-7, the complete variable domain is KAGVTQTPRYLIKTRGQQVTLSCSPISGHRSVSWYQQTPGQGLQFLFEYFSETQRNKGNFPGRFSGRQFSNSRSEMNVSTLELGDSALYLCASSLGGGTAAEQYFGPGTRLTVT.

The chain is built from TRBV11-2 and TRBJ2-2, with 7 bases aligning to TRBD2. Trimming took 10 bases from V and 5 from J; bases not matched to a gene: 4. Germline values: CDR1 SGHAT, CDR2 FQNNGV. The CDR3 extends over 12 amino acids. The CDR3 region is CATGRGTGELFF. In nucleotides, the CDR3 is TGTGCCACTGGGAGGGGAACCGGGGAGCTGTTTTTT.

J is TRBJ2-7 and V is TRBV29-1; TRBD2 matches at 12 bases. The CDR3 has 12 amino acids. V trimming: 6 bases; J trimming: 5 bases; junction bases outside the gene matches: 2. Germline lookup yields CDR1 SQVTM and CDR2 ANQGSEA. DNA for the CDR3: TGCAGCGTGCGACTAGCGGGAGACGAGCAGTACTTC. Its translation: CSVRLAGDEQYF.